A single sample is the source of the 16 T cell receptor beta chains below, sequenced in a study of vaccination and CD4 T cells after COVID-19. These TCRs' antigens remain unknown. Treatment reported: roughly 11-day PBMC culture with coronavirus spike peptide pools or control peptides (ViraFEST assay). Cultured CD4+ T cell DNA underwent sequencing with the Oncomine TCR Beta short-read assay. MiXCR, run by TCRdb on the PCR reads, gives a single entry per CDR3 protein. The data hold roughly 4,200 distinct CDR3 sequences, with less than 25% observed a single time. The specimen was CD4+ T cells from blood, cultured in vitro. All receptors derive from a human donor who had recovered from COVID-19.

This clonotype turned up a few times. This chain joins TRBV20-1 and TRBJ2-2; the D is unclear. Germline CDR1 reads DFQATT; CDR2 reads SNEGSKA (reference sequence). The CDR3 is 18 amino acids. V dropped 2 bases and J dropped 2 bases, with 21 bases sitting between them. This CDR3 is CSARPQRPVTANTGELFF. CDR3 DNA: TGCAGTGCTAGACCCCAACGGCCAGTCACAGCTAACACCGGGGAGCTGTTTTTT.

This clonotype is classed as medium-sized. The chain recombines TRBV6-5 with TRBJ1-6; D may be TRBD1 (5 bases). The V end lost 4 bases, the J end lost 9 bases, and 16 bases lay between the germline ends. The CDR3 sequence is 15 residues long. Germline-derived CDR1 and CDR2 are MNHEY and SVGAGI. Here the CDR3 reads CASSLDGGTSSPLHF. CDR3 coding DNA: TGTGCCAGCAGTTTGGATGGCGGGACTAGTTCACCCCTCCACTTT.

By share, this clonotype ranks as medium-sized (0.01 to 0.1%). The chain links TRBV20-1 to TRBJ1-1; TRBD1 might be the D (6 bases). This CDR3 comprises 14 residues. Germline V gives CDR1 DFQATT, CDR2 SNEGSKA (reference sequence). V was pared by 2 bases and J by 4 bases, with 14 bases between. The CDR3 coding sequence is TGCAGTGCTAGACGACAGGCAGGGAGCACTGAAGCTTTCTTT. Amino acids: CSARRQAGSTEAFF.

The rearrangement uses TRBV20-1 and TRBJ1-3, with D perhaps matching TRBD1 (5 bases). V gave up 0 bases and J gave up 0 bases, with 9 bases separating them. The CDR3 is made up of 15 amino acids. CDR1 is DFQATT, CDR2 SNEGSKA, per germline (reference sequence). The CDR3 sequence: CSAREGPASGNTIYF. DNA for the CDR3: TGCAGTGCTAGAGAGGGGCCGGCCTCTGGAAACACCATATATTTT.

This clonotype is large within its sample. The V and J genes are TRBV30 and TRBJ1-1; D remains ambiguous. Trimming took 4 bases from V and 6 from J, leaving 6 bases between them. The V gene's germline CDR1 is GTSNPN and CDR2 SVGIG (reference sequence). CDR3 length: 10 amino acids. CDR3: CAWNGAEAFF. In nucleotides, the CDR3 is TGTGCCTGGAATGGCGCTGAAGCTTTCTTT. The full variable domain, with the rest looked up from reference TRBV30 and TRBJ1-1, is SQTIHQWPATLVQPVGSPLSLECTVEGTSNPNLYWYRQAAGRGLQLLFYSVGIGQISSEVPQNLSASRPQDRQFILSSKKLLLSDSGFYLCAWNGAEAFFGQGTRLTVV.

This clonotype was seen a handful of times. The V and J genes are TRBV20-1 and TRBJ2-3; weak D call: TRBD1 (6 bases). The CDR3 is 15 amino acids. Germline V gene sequence: CDR1 DFQATT, CDR2 SNEGSKA (reference sequence). V lost 0 bases to trimming and J lost 7 bases, with 17 bases between them. The CDR3 loop is CSAREAGAKGNTQYF. The CDR3 region has the DNA TGCAGTGCTAGAGAGGCAGGGGCCAAAGGGAATACGCAGTATTTT.

The V and J genes are TRBV5-4 and TRBJ1-2; possible D gene TRBD1, 5 bases. CDR1 is SGHNT and CDR2 is YYREEE in the germline V gene (reference sequence). The CDR3 is 16 residues long. The V and J ends lost 0 bases and 8 bases respectively, with 20 bases between them. The CDR3 DNA sequence: TGTGCCAGCAGCTTGGATGGGACCCCCGTCCCGCGGGGCTACACCTTC. It codes for CASSLDGTPVPRGYTF.

This clonotype is labeled medium-sized. The V and J genes are TRBV6-5 and TRBJ1-2; D unclear. The CDR3 loop spans 18 amino acids. V was pared by 0 bases and J by 4 bases, with 21 bases between. Germline CDR1 and CDR2: MNHEY and SVGAGI. The CDR3 DNA sequence: TGTGCCAGCAGTTACTCGATTAATGAGGTCGGCAGGTTCTATGGCTACACCTTC. It is translated as CASSYSINEVGRFYGYTF.

This clonotype has only a few counts. The chain carries TRBV19 and TRBJ2-7; 8 bases align to TRBD1. Trimming removed 4 bases from V and 9 bases from J; junction bases left unmatched: 5. The CDR3 spans 12 residues. The germline gives CDR1 LNHDA, CDR2 SQIVND (reference sequence). CDR3 DNA sequence: TGTGCCAGTAGTAAGACAGGGGACAGGCAGTACTTC. It codes for CASSKTGDRQYF.

This clonotype showed up just a few times. The chain couples TRBV7-2 to TRBJ1-2; no firm D call. Between the trimmed V and J ends, which lost 5 bases and 5 bases, there was a span of 15 bases. This CDR3 contains 14 residues. The germline gives CDR1 SGHTA, CDR2 FQGNSA. The CDR3 reads CASSPTTVKYGYTF. For the CDR3, the DNA is TGTGCCAGCAGCCCCACTACGGTGAAATATGGCTACACCTTC.

This clonotype has only a few counts. The chain joins TRBV10-3 to TRBJ2-5; 13 bases fit TRBD2. The CDR3 has 15 amino acids. Germline V gene sequence: CDR1 ENHRY, CDR2 SYGVKD. V gave up 4 bases and J gave up 2 bases; unmatched junction bases: 1. This CDR3 reads CAISVTSGGQETQYF. CDR3 nucleotides: TGTGCCATCAGTGTGACTAGCGGGGGGCAAGAGACCCAGTACTTC.

This clonotype rates as medium-sized (0.01 to 0.1%). The chain is built from TRBV2 and TRBJ1-6; 8 bases line up with TRBD1. The CDR3 has 13 amino acids. Germline-derived CDR1 and CDR2 are SNHLY and FYNNEI. Losses at the gene ends were 8 bases for V and 8 bases for J; bases not matched to a gene: 5. CDR3 protein: CASGDRMHSPLHF. The CDR3 nucleotides are TGTGCCAGCGGGGACAGGATGCATTCACCCCTCCACTTT.

Details on this clonotype: This may come from a read error, since a much larger clone is one base off. DNA for the CDR3: TGTGCCACCCCAAGTACGCAGAAAAGATATAGCAATCAGCCCCAGCATTTT. Its translation: CATPSTQKRYSNQPQHF. The V gene is TRBV6-1, the J gene TRBJ1-5, with D unresolved. With 10 bases removed from V and 0 bases from J, the gap between germline ends came to 22 bases. Germline assignment: CDR1 MNHNS and CDR2 SASEGT. The CDR3 loop spans 17 amino acids.

The sample holds a few counts of this clonotype. The chain carries TRBV29-1 and TRBJ1-2; no reliable D call. Trimming cost V 5 bases and J 4 bases, with 14 bases left between them. Germline assignment: CDR1 SQVTM and CDR2 ANQGSEA. The CDR3 covers 13 residues. The CDR3 loop reads CSVQRDYSYGYTF. The CDR3 coding sequence is TGCAGCGTTCAGAGGGATTATAGCTATGGCTACACCTTC.

The chain couples TRBV20-1 to TRBJ1-1, with 7 bases aligning to TRBD1. J lost 1 base, V lost 3 bases, and 5 bases had no gene match. There are 14 residues in the CDR3. Germline CDR1 is DFQATT and CDR2 is SNEGSKA (reference sequence). The CDR3: CSASPDRRNTEAFF. CDR3 bases: TGCAGTGCTAGCCCGGACAGGCGGAACACTGAAGCTTTCTTT.

This chain joins TRBV14 and TRBJ2-5, with 9 bases aligning to TRBD1. This CDR3 comprises 16 residues. The J segment lost 5 bases and the V segment lost 3 bases, leaving 10 bases of the junction unmatched. Germline V gene sequence: CDR1 SGHDN, CDR2 FVKESK. CDR3 coding DNA: TGTGCCAGCAGCCAGAGCCTGGGACAGGGCCGGGAGACCCAGTACTTC. Translated: CASSQSLGQGRETQYF.